This TCR beta chain stems from a study of cytomegalovirus exposure and HLA in healthy donors. The CDR3 extends over 13 amino acids. Germline V lookup: CDR1 SQVTM, CDR2 ANQGSEA. Trimming removed 4 bases from V and 3 bases from J; junction bases left unmatched: 3. The PCR contained 60 Vbeta and 13 Jbeta primers. Clones were read by immunoSEQ multiplex PCR, and TCRdb kept only the in-frame ones, dropping some. The sample has tens of thousands of clones. Input material: PBMCs. The TCR was taken from a woman aged 40 to 55 in good health and CMV-seropositive. The chain employs TRBV29-1 and TRBJ1-5; TRBD1 matches at 7 bases. The CDR3 here is CSVVGQPNQPQHF. The DNA of the CDR3 is TGCAGCGTTGTGGGACAGCCCAATCAGCCCCAGCATTTT.